The following is a TCR beta chain sequence with its context. Antigen: not known. Sequenced by immunoSEQ multiplex PCR; TCRdb stores in-frame clones only, minus some. In the table there are approximately 11,000 clones, over 70% of which are singletons. The data were obtained in a study of somatic mutations in cytotoxic T cells in rheumatoid arthritis. Across the whole study: Flow-sorting brought some V beta antibody-stained T-cell populations to nearly 100% purity, V beta1+ cells sequenced for TCRB among them. General study points: Levels of CD8+ T-cell clonality in rheumatoid arthritis patients were statistically indistinguishable from those seen in age-matched healthy controls, with no significant difference. There was no knowledge of the antigen targets of the expanded CD8+ clones.

The germline gives CDR1 MNHEY, CDR2 SVGAGI. The V and J ends lost 6 bases and 7 bases respectively, with 12 bases between them. The CDR3 runs 12 residues. The clonotype was recovered from an older man in good health. The source material was CD8+ T cells sorted from blood. V usage is TRBV6-5 and J usage is TRBJ1-2, with D possibly matching TRBD1 (6 bases). The CDR3 DNA sequence: TGTGCCAGCAGGGACAGTAAGGGTGGCTACACCTTC. It codes for CASRDSKGGYTF.